A single sample is the source of the 14 T cell receptor beta chains below, sequenced in a study of T cells in Graves' hyperthyroidism and ophthalmopathy. Regions amplified from RNA transcripts were the TCR beta CDR3 regions. RT-PCR in the first round (using the HTBI primer set) targeted the TCR CDR3. MiXCR, applied by TCRdb to the multiplex PCR reads, yields one record per CDR3 protein. The sample lists some 600,000 distinct CDR3 sequences; around 14% were seen once. Sample: blood. The receptor set was obtained from a woman aged 25-40 years with Graves' hyperthyroidism that later progressed to Graves' ophthalmopathy.

As for this clonotype: The junction does not match germline at one end; this may be a read error. This chain connects TRBV10-3 to TRBJ2-1; 9 bases match TRBD2. The germline gives CDR1 ENHRY, CDR2 SYGVKD. The CDR3 has 17 amino acids. This chain's CDR3 is CAIGEMRAGGPVNEQFF. In DNA, the CDR3 is TGTGCCATCGGTGAAATGAGGGCGGGAGGGCCCGTGAATGAGCAGTTCTTC.

CDR3 residues: CASKPGGLNTEAFF. CDR3 coding DNA: TGTGCCAGCAAACCGGGGGGTCTGAACACTGAAGCTTTCTTT. The chain employs TRBV7-9 and TRBJ1-1; the D gene is possibly TRBD1 (5 bases). This CDR3 has 14 residues. V was pared by 7 bases and J by 0 bases, with 12 bases between. Germline CDR1 reads SEHNR; CDR2 reads FQNEAQ (reference sequence).

There are a few counts of this clonotype. A junction boundary mismatches the germline segment, possibly from a read error. CDR3 nucleotides: TGTGCCAGCAGATTGGGCCATTTGACAGTATCCTACGAGCAGTACTTC. It translates to CASRLGHLTVSYEQYF. The genes are TRBV5-6 and TRBJ2-7, with D perhaps matching TRBD1 (5 bases). Germline CDR1 is SGHDT and CDR2 is YYEEEE. This CDR3 contains 16 residues.

This clonotype was recorded many times. The chain has TRBV30 and TRBJ1-1; D not certain. The CDR3 contains 13 residues. The V end lost 4 bases, the J end lost 1 base, and 10 bases lay between the germline ends. Per the germline V gene, CDR1 is GTSNPN and CDR2 is SVGIG (reference sequence). This chain's CDR3 is CAWIQQANTEAFF. The DNA of the CDR3 is TGTGCCTGGATACAACAAGCGAACACTGAAGCTTTCTTT.

This clonotype was detected many times. This chain connects TRBV28 to TRBJ1-5; no reliable D call. V lost 3 bases and J lost 0, with 18 bases in between. CDR3 size: 18 residues. CDR1 is MDHEN and CDR2 is SYDVKM in the germline V gene. Here the CDR3 DNA reads TGTGCCAGCAGTTTTGGATCCGCCATCTCCTATAGCAATCAGCCCCAGCATTTT. Translating gives CASSFGSAISYSNQPQHF.

This clonotype has ten or more counts. This chain connects TRBV29-1 to TRBJ1-2; D gene ambiguous. CDR1 and CDR2 (germline): SQVTM, ANQGSEA. There are 12 residues in the CDR3. The CDR3 coding sequence is TGCAGTGCTTACGTGGGGAACTATGGCTACACCTTC. Translation: CSAYVGNYGYTF. Combining the CDR3 with reference TRBV29-1 and TRBJ1-2 gives the whole variable domain SAVISQKPSRDICQRGTSLTIQCQVDSQVTMMFWYRQQPGQSLTLIATANQGSEATYESGFVIDKFPISRPNLTFSTLTVSNMSPEDSSIYLCSAYVGNYGYTFGSGTRLTVV.

This clonotype was observed at least ten times. This sequence joins TRBV2 and TRBJ1-5; D is perhaps TRBD1 (5 bases). The CDR3 runs to 15 residues. V was trimmed by 2 bases and J by 0 bases, leaving 8 bases between them. The germline V gene encodes CDR1 SNHLY and CDR2 FYNNEI. The CDR3 loop is CASSERDYSNQPQHF. CDR3 coding DNA: TGTGCCAGCAGTGAAAGGGACTATAGCAATCAGCCCCAGCATTTT.

In its sample, this clonotype was seen many times. V usage is TRBV6-1 and J usage is TRBJ1-1; D unresolved. The CDR3 has 15 residues. From germline, CDR1 is MNHNS and CDR2 SASEGT. Deletions cut 1 base from V and 6 bases from J, with 15 bases between. CDR3 residues: CASSEVAGSLSEAFF. The CDR3 DNA sequence: TGTGCCAGCAGTGAAGTGGCAGGTTCCTTGTCTGAAGCTTTCTTT.

This clonotype was recorded at least ten times. The chain has TRBV7-9 and TRBJ1-5; D is undetermined. V lost 1 base and J lost 0, with 7 bases in between. This CDR3 comprises 15 residues. Germline CDR1 reads SEHNR; CDR2 reads FQNEAQ (reference sequence). For the CDR3, the DNA is TGTGCCAGCAGCTTAGATGGGGTTAGCAATCAGCCCCAGCATTTT. Translated, it gives CASSLDGVSNQPQHF.

This clonotype showed up many times. The genes are TRBV30 and TRBJ1-2; D remains unclear. The CDR3 covers 12 residues. Trimming cost V 1 base and J 2 bases, with 5 bases left between them. Germline lookup yields CDR1 GTSNPN and CDR2 SVGIG (reference sequence). CDR3 DNA sequence: TGTGCCTGGAGTGAAGGGAACTATGGCTACACCTTC. Translated: CAWSEGNYGYTF.

This clonotype was counted ten times or more. The CDR3 region is CASSPNPPYNEQFF. As DNA, the CDR3 is TGTGCCAGCAGTCCCAACCCGCCGTACAATGAGCAGTTCTTC. This chain connects TRBV28 to TRBJ2-1, with D unclear. V dropped 5 bases and J dropped 4 bases, with 12 bases sitting between them. Germline V gene sequence: CDR1 MDHEN, CDR2 SYDVKM. The CDR3 length is 14 residues.

This clonotype was seen repeatedly, ten times or more. CDR3 in amino acids: CASSEAGRSYEQYF. Here the CDR3 DNA reads TGTGCCAGCAGTGAGGCCGGCCGGTCCTACGAGCAGTACTTC. The rearrangement joins TRBV2 to TRBJ2-7; D unresolved. Trimming cost V 3 bases and J 1 base, with 10 bases left between them. This CDR3 spans 14 amino acids. CDR1 and CDR2 from the germline V gene are SNHLY and FYNNEI.

This clonotype was seen repeatedly, ten times or more. The CDR3 region has the DNA TGTGCCAGCACCGACGGTTTCTACTTC. Translating it yields CASTDGFYF. This rearrangement joins TRBV2 to TRBJ2-5; no clear D. The germline V gene has CDR1 SNHLY and CDR2 FYNNEI. Trimming took off 7 bases at V and 14 bases at J, with 11 bases between the two ends. There are 9 residues in the CDR3.

The chain has TRBV5-1 and TRBJ1-4, with D possibly TRBD1 on 5 matching bases. The germline V gene has CDR1 SGHRS and CDR2 YFSETQ. The CDR3 is made up of 15 amino acids. The germline V and J ends were trimmed by 7 bases and 3 bases, with 16 bases remaining between them. CDR3 DNA: TGCGCCAGCCGGGACGCTTTAACATCTAATGAAAAACTGTTTTTT. As protein: CASRDALTSNEKLFF. Full variable domain (outside the CDR3, taken from reference TRBV5-1 and TRBJ1-4): KAGVTQTPRYLIKTRGQQVTLSCSPISGHRSVSWYQQTPGQGLQFLFEYFSETQRNKGNFPGRFSGRQFSNSRSEMNVSTLELGDSALYLCASRDALTSNEKLFFGSGTQLSVL.